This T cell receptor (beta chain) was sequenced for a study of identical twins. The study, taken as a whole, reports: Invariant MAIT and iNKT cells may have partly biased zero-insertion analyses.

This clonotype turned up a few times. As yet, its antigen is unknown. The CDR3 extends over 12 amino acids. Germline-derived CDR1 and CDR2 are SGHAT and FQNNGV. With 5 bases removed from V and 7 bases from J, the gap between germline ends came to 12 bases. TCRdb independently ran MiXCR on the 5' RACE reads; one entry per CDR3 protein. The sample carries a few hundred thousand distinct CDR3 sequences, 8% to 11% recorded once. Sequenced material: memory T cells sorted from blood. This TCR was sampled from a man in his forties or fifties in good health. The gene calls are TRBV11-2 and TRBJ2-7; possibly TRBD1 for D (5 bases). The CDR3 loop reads CASSATRVEQYF. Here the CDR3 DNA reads TGTGCCAGCAGCGCCACCAGGGTAGAGCAGTACTTC.